The present TCR beta chain was sequenced within a study of cytomegalovirus exposure and HLA in healthy donors. PCR used 60 Vbeta primers and 13 Jbeta primers. As originally analysed: A later analysis counted about 80 million unique TCR beta chains, some 12 million shared. Sequencing used immunoSEQ multiplex PCR; TCRdb keeps in-frame clones, though not all of them. V and J calls and clone size are given by that table; D and trimming were obtained from the DNA. The table records over 150,000 clones, approximately 71% of them present only once. Concerning this clone: Its antigen is still unknown.

Broader study findings: By a later analysis, the bulk of CMV-associated TCR beta chains appeared HLA-restricted. Segments of the TCR beta V type were, in most cases, productive about 87% or about 30% of the time in an earlier analysis. There was a cluster of highly shared sequence variants that was likely a sequencing artifact.

Trimming took off 3 bases at V and 4 bases at J, with 12 bases between the two ends. Germline-derived CDR1 and CDR2 are LNHNV and YYDKDF (reference sequence). The CDR3 runs 15 residues. The chain recombines TRBV15 with TRBJ1-4, with D maybe TRBD1 (6 bases). Sequencing was done on a sample of PBMCs. This clonotype was obtained from a male donor in good health and CMV-seronegative. The CDR3 nucleotides read TGTGCCACCAGCAGCGGGACACCCTATAATGAAAAACTGTTTTTT. Encoded protein: CATSSGTPYNEKLFF.